The clone carrying this T cell receptor (beta chain) has only a few counts. These data are taken from a study of shared clonotypes between healthy human individuals. Study overall: The donors, two women and a few men, were aged 18 to 49.

Profiling relied on immunoSEQ multiplex PCR, and the TCRdb table lists in-frame clones only, not all of them. Of about 870,000 clones in the sample, over 90% were seen once. In the naive CD8 group, cells lacked CD45RO and were positively selected for CCR7, so terminally differentiated effector memory CD45RA+ cells were left out. The origin of this receptor is a man in his thirties or forties in good health. Sequenced input: naive CD8+ T cells sorted from blood.

This CDR3 reads CASSYSSGTSRNEQFF. The CDR3 DNA is TGTGCCAGCAGTTACTCGTCCGGAACTAGCCGGAATGAGCAGTTCTTC. The rearrangement joins TRBV6-6 to TRBJ2-1; D perhaps matches TRBD2 (6 bases). Germline CDR1 is MNHNY and CDR2 is SVGAGI (reference sequence). V lost 0 bases and J 7 bases, leaving 16 bases between the germline ends. This CDR3 is built from 16 residues.